This T cell receptor beta chain stems from a study of T cell responses to AZD1222 COVID-19 vaccine. Study results and limitations: Donors, mostly white British, included more females; clonal diversity was possibly underestimated. Spike-specific TCRs gained breadth and depth after people received two AZD1222 doses.

On this clone itself: Its target is unknown.

Trimming took 4 bases from V and 1 from J, leaving 10 bases between them. CDR3 size: 14 residues. Germline V gene lookup returns CDR1 SGHTA and CDR2 FQGNSA. The protocol was immunoSEQ multiplex PCR, while the TCRdb copy is restricted to in-frame clones and leaves out a portion. The sample shows about 140,000 clones, around nine tenths of them seen only once. The sequence was obtained from an adult in good health. This chain uses TRBV7-2 with TRBJ1-1; D is possibly TRBD1 (5 bases). The sequenced sample was peripheral blood, obtained on day 0 of AZD1222 vaccination. The CDR3 nucleotides read TGTGCCAGCAGCTCCGGGACGGGGAACACTGAAGCTTTCTTT. Translated: CASSSGTGNTEAFF.